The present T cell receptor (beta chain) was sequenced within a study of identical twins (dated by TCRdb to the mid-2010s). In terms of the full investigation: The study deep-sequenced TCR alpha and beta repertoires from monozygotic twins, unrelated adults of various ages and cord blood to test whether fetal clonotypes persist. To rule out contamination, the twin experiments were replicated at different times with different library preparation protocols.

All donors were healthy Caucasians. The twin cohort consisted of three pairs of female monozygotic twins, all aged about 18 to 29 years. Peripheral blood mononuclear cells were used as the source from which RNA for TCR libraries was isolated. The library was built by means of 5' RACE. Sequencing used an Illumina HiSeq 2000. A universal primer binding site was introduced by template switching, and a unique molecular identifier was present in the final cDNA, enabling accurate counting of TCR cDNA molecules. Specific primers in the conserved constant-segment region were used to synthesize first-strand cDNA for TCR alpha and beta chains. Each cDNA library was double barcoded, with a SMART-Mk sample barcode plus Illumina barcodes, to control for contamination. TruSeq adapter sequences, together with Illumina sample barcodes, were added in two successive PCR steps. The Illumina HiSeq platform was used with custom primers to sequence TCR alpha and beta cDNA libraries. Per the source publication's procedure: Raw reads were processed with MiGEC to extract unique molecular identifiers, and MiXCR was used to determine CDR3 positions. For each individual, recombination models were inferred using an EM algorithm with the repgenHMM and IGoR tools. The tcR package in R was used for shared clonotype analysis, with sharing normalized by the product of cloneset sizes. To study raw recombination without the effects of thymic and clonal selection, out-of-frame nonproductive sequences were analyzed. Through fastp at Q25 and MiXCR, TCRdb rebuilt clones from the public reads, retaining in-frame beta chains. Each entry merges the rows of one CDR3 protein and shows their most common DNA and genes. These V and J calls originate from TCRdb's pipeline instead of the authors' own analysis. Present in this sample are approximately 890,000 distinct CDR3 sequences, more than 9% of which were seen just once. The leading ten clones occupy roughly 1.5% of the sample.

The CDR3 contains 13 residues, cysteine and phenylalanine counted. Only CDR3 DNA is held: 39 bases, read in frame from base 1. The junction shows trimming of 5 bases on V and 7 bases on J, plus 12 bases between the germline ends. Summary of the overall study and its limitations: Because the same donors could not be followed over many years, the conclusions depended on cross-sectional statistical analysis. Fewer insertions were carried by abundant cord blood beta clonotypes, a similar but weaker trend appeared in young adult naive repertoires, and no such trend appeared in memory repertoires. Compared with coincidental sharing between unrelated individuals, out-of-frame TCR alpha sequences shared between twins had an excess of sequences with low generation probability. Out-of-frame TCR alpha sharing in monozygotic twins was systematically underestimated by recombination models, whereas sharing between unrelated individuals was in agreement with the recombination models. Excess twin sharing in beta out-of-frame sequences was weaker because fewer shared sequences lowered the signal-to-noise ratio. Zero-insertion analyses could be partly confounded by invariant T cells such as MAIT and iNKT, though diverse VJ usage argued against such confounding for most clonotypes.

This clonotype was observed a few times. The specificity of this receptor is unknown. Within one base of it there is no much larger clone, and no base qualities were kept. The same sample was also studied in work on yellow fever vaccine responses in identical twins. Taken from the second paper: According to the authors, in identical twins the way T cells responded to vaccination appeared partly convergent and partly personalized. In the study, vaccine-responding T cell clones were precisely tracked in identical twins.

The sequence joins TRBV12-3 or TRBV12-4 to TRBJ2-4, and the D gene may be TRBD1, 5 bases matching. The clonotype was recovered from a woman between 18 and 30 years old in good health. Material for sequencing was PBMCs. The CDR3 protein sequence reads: CASSLHRLNIQYF. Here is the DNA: TGTGCCAGCAGTCTCCACAGGCTGAACATTCAGTACTTC.